The rows below give T cell receptor beta chains drawn from one sample of a study of breast tumors, draining lymph nodes, adjacent tissues. TCRdb ran MiXCR on the multiplex PCR reads and lists one entry per CDR3 protein. The data show about 270,000 distinct CDR3 sequences, 30% to 35% seen once. The material sequenced was axillary lymph node tissue. The receptors come from a female donor with breast cancer. Some clones in this sample may be carry-over from other donors' samples. Each CDR3 is given with its conserved first and last residue. A D gene is named only where the DNA matches it firmly. Rows give clone size only sometimes, using once, few, many, or a class for an expanded clone.

clone_size,j_call,d_call,v_call,cdr3_aa,cdr3_nt
many,TRBJ2-7,NA,TRBV5-1,CASRRSMLTYEQYF,TGCGCCAGCAGGCGGTCAATGCTAACCTACGAGCAGTACTTC
many,TRBJ2-7,NA,TRBV7-8,CASSLGWTDYEQYF,TGTGCCAGCAGCTTAGGGTGGACAGATTACGAGCAGTACTTC
NA,TRBJ1-1,NA,TRBV30,CAWSVTTNTEAFF,TGTGCCTGGAGTGTAACTACGAACACTGAAGCTTTCTTT
many,TRBJ2-3,NA,TRBV6-6,CASSPSRRFTDTQYF,TGTGCCAGCAGTCCTAGCCGACGGTTCACAGATACGCAGTATTTT
many,TRBJ1-5,NA,TRBV20-1,CSGGGSNQPQHF,TGCAGTGGGGGGGGGAGCAATCAGCCCCAGCATTTT
many,TRBJ2-2,TRBD2,TRBV14,CASSQTSGRTEELFF,TGTGCCAGCAGCCAGACTAGCGGGAGGACAGAGGAGCTGTTTTTT
NA,TRBJ1-1,NA,TRBV20-1,CSASPHRRGSTEAFF,TGCAGTGCTAGCCCCCACAGGCGGGGGAGCACTGAAGCTTTCTTT
NA,TRBJ1-3,TRBD1,TRBV20-1,CSAAGTGGGNTIYF,TGCAGTGCTGCCGGGACAGGGGGCGGAAACACCATATATTTT
once,TRBJ2-5,TRBD1,TRBV15,CATSSDRGETQYF,TGTGCCACCAGCAGTGACAGGGGGGAGACCCAGTACTTC
few,TRBJ2-1,TRBD2,TRBV5-6,CASSYRLAGGIYDEQFF,TGTGCCAGCAGTTACCGACTAGCGGGAGGTATCTACGATGAGCAGTTCTTC
few,TRBJ1-1,NA,TRBV7-9,CALQPVGGNTEAFF,TGTGCCCTACAGCCAGTCGGGGGTAACACTGAAGCTTTCTTT
many,TRBJ2-1,NA,TRBV5-1,CASTFDPQSSYNEQFF,TGCGCCAGCACCTTTGACCCACAAAGCTCCTACAATGAGCAGTTCTTC
NA,TRBJ2-7,TRBD2,TRBV2,CASSVGLTGSEQYF,TGTGCCAGCAGCGTGGGACTAACGGGTAGCGAGCAGTACTTC
many,TRBJ2-7,NA,TRBV10-3,CAISEPPGEQYF,TGTGCCATCAGTGAGCCTCCCGGCGAGCAGTACTTC
NA,TRBJ2-1,TRBD1,TRBV10-3,CASRLPPGQGALDEQFF,TGTGCCAGCAGACTACCCCCGGGACAGGGGGCTTTGGATGAGCAGTTCTTC
few,TRBJ2-7,NA,TRBV3-1,CASSQGQYEQYF,TGTGCCAGCAGCCAAGGCCAGTACGAGCAGTACTTC
many,TRBJ2-3,NA,TRBV19,CATKFDTQYF,TGTGCCACAAAATTCGATACGCAGTATTTT
many,TRBJ2-3,TRBD2,TRBV6-6,CASSHGGSRTDTQYF,TGTGCCAGCAGCCACGGGGGGAGCCGCACAGATACGCAGTATTTT
many,TRBJ2-3,TRBD2,TRBV2,CASSSGTSGYTDTQYF,TGTGCCAGCAGTTCCGGGACTAGCGGCTACACAGATACGCAGTATTTT
NA,TRBJ2-2,NA,TRBV3-1,CASGRDSNTGELFF,TGTGCCAGCGGCAGGGACTCGAACACCGGGGAGCTGTTTTTT
many,TRBJ1-6,NA,TRBV20-1,CSARDLGTSYSPLHF,TGCAGTGCTAGAGATCTCGGGACATCCTATTCACCCCTCCACTTT
NA,TRBJ1-4,NA,TRBV28,CASSLVSTNEKLFF,TGTGCCAGCAGTTTAGTTTCTACTAATGAAAAACTGTTTTTT
many,TRBJ2-7,NA,TRBV20-1,CSARLPSAWEQYF,TGCAGTGCTAGACTACCTAGCGCGTGGGAGCAGTACTTC
many,TRBJ2-5,TRBD2,TRBV5-5,CASSRTSGRRVETQYF,TGTGCCAGCAGCCGTACTAGCGGGAGAAGAGTAGAGACCCAGTACTTC
many,TRBJ2-6,NA,TRBV15,CATSRDQSGANVLTF,TGTGCCACCAGCAGAGATCAGTCTGGGGCCAACGTCCTGACTTTC
NA,TRBJ2-1,TRBD2,TRBV10-2,CASRDSGRGYEQLF,TGCGCCAGCAGAGATAGCGGGAGAGGGTACGAGCAGCTCTTC
many,TRBJ2-5,TRBD1,TRBV5-1,CASSRRTGSETQYF,TGCGCCAGCAGCCGGAGGACAGGGAGTGAGACCCAGTACTTC
many,TRBJ1-4,NA,TRBV11-2,CASSPLGVPNEKLFF,TGTGCCAGCAGCCCACTGGGGGTGCCGAACGAAAAACTGTTTTTT
NA,TRBJ1-2,NA,TRBV28,CASLTGRGCTF,TGTGCCAGCCTAACGGGTCGGGGCTGCACCTTC
many,TRBJ2-2,TRBD1,TRBV2,CASSRDRGITGELFF,TGTGCCAGCAGCCGGGACAGGGGGATCACCGGGGAGCTGTTTTTT
many,TRBJ2-2,NA,TRBV6-6,CASSYSPPPNTGELFF,TGTGCCAGCAGTTACTCTCCCCCTCCCAACACCGGGGAGCTGTTTTTT
many,TRBJ1-2,TRBD1,TRBV20-1,CSATDRNRGGYTF,TGCAGTGCCACGGACAGGAACAGGGGTGGCTACACCTTC
many,TRBJ2-6,NA,TRBV20-1,CSARETGTTPSGANVLTF,TGCAGTGCTAGAGAGACAGGTACAACTCCCTCTGGGGCCAACGTCCTGACTTTC
many,TRBJ2-3,NA,TRBV20-1,CSARAPLTDTQYF,TGCAGTGCTAGAGCTCCTCTCACAGATACGCAGTATTTT
NA,TRBJ2-5,TRBD2,TRBV27,CASSPSGGARQETQCF,TGTGCCAGCAGTCCTAGCGGGGGGGCCAGACAAGAGACCCAGTGCTTC
once,TRBJ1-6,NA,TRBV2,CASSAGFNSPLHF,TGTGCCAGCAGTGCAGGGTTTAATTCACCCCTCCACTTT
many,TRBJ1-5,NA,TRBV19,CASSHPGFGSQPQHF,TGTGCCAGTAGTCATCCGGGATTTGGAAGTCAGCCCCAGCATTTT
many,TRBJ1-5,NA,TRBV20-1,CSARGGAGALSQPQHF,TGCAGTGCTAGAGGGGGGGCAGGGGCTCTGAGTCAGCCCCAGCATTTT
NA,TRBJ1-2,TRBD1,TRBV25-1,CASVGTGTADGYTF,TGTGCCAGCGTTGGCACCGGGACAGCTGACGGCTACACCTTC
many,TRBJ2-1,NA,TRBV29-1,CSVDGPAGGYNEQFF,TGCAGCGTTGATGGTCCAGCAGGGGGGTACAATGAGCAGTTCTTC
many,TRBJ1-2,NA,TRBV7-2,CASSLSQTYGYTF,TGTGCCAGCAGCTTAAGCCAGACCTATGGCTACACCTTC
many,TRBJ1-2,NA,TRBV7-9,CASSERGYTF,TGTGCCAGCAGCGAAAGGGGCTACACCTTC
many,TRBJ1-5,NA,TRBV12-3/TRBV12-4,CASSPDTGFSNQPQHF,TGTGCCAGCAGTCCCGATACAGGGTTTAGCAATCAGCCCCAGCATTTT
many,TRBJ2-3,NA,TRBV4-1,CASSQGRSGTPTTDTQYF,TGCGCCAGCAGCCAGGGCCGGTCCGGGACTCCTACCACAGATACGCAGTATTTT
few,TRBJ2-7,TRBD2,TRBV3-1,CASSQKAGGYEQYF,TGTGCCAGCAGCCAAAAGGCGGGGGGCTACGAGCAGTACTTC